Below are 16 T cell receptor beta chains sequenced from a single sample in a study of shared clonotypes between healthy human individuals. The data were produced by immunoSEQ multiplex PCR, yet TCRdb's version contains in-frame clones alone and is incomplete. The sample has 2 million to 3 million clones; roughly 93% are singletons. What was sequenced was naive CD4+ T cells from PBMCs. Subset reported: CD45RA+ positively selected. These receptors came from a man aged 18 to 30 in good health. Some clones in this sample may be carry-over from other donors' samples.

This chain uses TRBV4-3 with TRBJ2-2; 8 bases line up with TRBD1. Germline V gene lookup returns CDR1 LGHNA and CDR2 YSLEER. This CDR3 contains 16 residues. Losses at the gene ends were 3 bases for V and 5 bases for J; bases not matched to a gene: 8. The chain's CDR3 is CASSQQTGVVTGELFF. The DNA of the CDR3 is TGCGCCAGCAGCCAGCAGACAGGGGTGGTGACCGGGGAGCTGTTTTTT.

The chain couples TRBV28 to TRBJ1-1; no definite D call. The germline gives CDR1 MDHEN, CDR2 SYDVKM. The CDR3 consists of 13 residues. Trimming left V 4 bases short and J 9 bases short, with 15 bases between. The CDR3 region has the DNA TGTGCCAGCAGTTCCCCATCCGGGTCGAAAGCTTTCTTT. It translates to CASSSPSGSKAFF.

The chain combines TRBV14 with TRBJ2-7; D might be TRBD2 (7 bases). CDR3 length: 16 residues. V was shortened by 4 bases and J by 5 bases, with 21 bases between the two germline ends. Per the germline V gene, CDR1 is SGHDN and CDR2 is FVKESK. CDR3: CASSPDPGGLRNEQYF. The DNA for the CDR3 is TGTGCCAGCAGCCCAGACCCCGGGGGGCTGCGGAACGAGCAGTACTTC.

A note on this clone: At the DNA level, this CDR3 is encoded by other sequences in the same sample as well. The chain combines TRBV7-8 with TRBJ2-7, with a weak D call TRBD1 (5 bases). The CDR3 is 14 residues long. V dropped 3 bases and J dropped 2 bases, with 11 bases sitting between them. CDR1 and CDR2 from the germline V gene are SGHVS and FQNEAQ. Written as DNA, the CDR3 is TGTGCCAGCAGCTTGAGGCAGGGCGCCTACGAGCAGTACTTC. This translates into CASSLRQGAYEQYF.

The chain joins TRBV7-3 to TRBJ2-7; D perhaps matches TRBD2 (6 bases). The CDR3 covers 14 residues. Trimming removed 2 bases at V and 2 bases at J, with 10 bases between. CDR1 is SGHTA, CDR2 FQGTGA, per germline. CDR3 amino acids: CASSLLGSPYEQYF. The CDR3 coding sequence is TGTGCCAGCAGCTTACTCGGGAGTCCCTACGAGCAGTACTTC.

This sequence joins TRBV9 and TRBJ1-3, with 8 bases aligning to TRBD1. The CDR3 is 17 amino acids. Germline V gives CDR1 SGDLS, CDR2 YYNGEE. V gave up 6 bases and J gave up 2 bases; unmatched junction bases: 13. DNA of the CDR3: TGTGCCAGCACCCTAGGACCCGGGACAGGCCCTGGAAACACCATATATTTT. It specifies CASTLGPGTGPGNTIYF.

The rearrangement links TRBV29-1 to TRBJ1-4; unclear D gene. CDR3 size: 14 residues. Germline CDR1 SQVTM, CDR2 ANQGSEA. The V end was cut by 5 bases, the J end by 4 bases, with 14 bases between. The CDR3 DNA follows: TGCAGCGTTACGCGGGTTAGTGGTAATGAAAAACTGTTTTTT. Its protein product is CSVTRVSGNEKLFF.

This chain connects TRBV19 to TRBJ1-2; maybe TRBD1 (6 bases). Germline V lookup: CDR1 LNHDA, CDR2 SQIVND (reference sequence). The ends were cut back, 2 bases at V and 4 bases at J, with 11 bases in the middle. The CDR3 is 14 residues long. This CDR3 is CASSIRQDLYGYTF. CDR3 DNA sequence: TGTGCCAGTAGTATAAGACAGGACCTCTATGGCTACACCTTC.

This clone showed up just once. The chain is built from TRBV7-9 and TRBJ1-3; a possible D gene is TRBD1 (5 bases). V was cut by 5 bases and J by 2 bases, with 13 bases left in between. The CDR3 totals 15 residues. Germline CDR1 is SEHNR and CDR2 is FQNEAQ (reference sequence). The DNA for the CDR3 is TGTGCCAGCAGCCAAACTGGGACCGCTGGAAACACCATATATTTT. Translated, it gives CASSQTGTAGNTIYF.

V and J are TRBV10-3 and TRBJ1-1; no clear D gene. This CDR3 has 11 residues. The V and J ends lost 6 bases and 3 bases respectively, with 5 bases between them. Germline V gives CDR1 ENHRY, CDR2 SYGVKD. CDR3 sequence reads: CAIRVDTEAFF. In DNA, the CDR3 is TGTGCCATCAGGGTGGACACTGAAGCTTTCTTT.

In DNA form, the CDR3 reads TGTGCCAGCAGTAAAGGGACGGGCGGCTACGAGCAGTACTTC. Its protein product is CASSKGTGGYEQYF. The chain is built from TRBV2 and TRBJ2-7, with D perhaps TRBD1 or TRBD2 (5 bases each). Germline CDR1 and CDR2: SNHLY and FYNNEI. The CDR3 is 14 residues long. V shed 5 bases and J shed 3 bases, with 14 bases lying between them.

The genes are TRBV5-1 and TRBJ2-5; TRBD2 aligns across 10 bases. There are 16 residues in the CDR3. CDR1 and CDR2 from the germline V gene are SGHRS and YFSETQ. The ends lost 0 bases at V and 5 bases at J; junction bases unmatched: 7. In DNA, the CDR3 is TGCGCCAGCAGCTTGGAGGCTAGCGGGAGTCTTGAGACCCAGTACTTC. Protein sequence: CASSLEASGSLETQYF.

The V and J genes are TRBV28 and TRBJ2-7, with 8 bases that match TRBD1. Germline assignment: CDR1 MDHEN and CDR2 SYDVKM. The CDR3 covers 16 residues. The V segment lost 8 bases and the J segment 7 bases; nucleotides outside the gene matches: 19. This CDR3 reads CASQPPHGTGRAEQYF. The CDR3, as DNA: TGTGCCAGCCAACCGCCCCATGGGACAGGTCGGGCGGAGCAGTACTTC. The variable domain in full, with the rest retrieved from reference TRBV28 and TRBJ2-7, is DVKVTQSSRYLVKRTGEKVFLECVQDMDHENMFWYRQDPGLGLRLIYFSYDVKMKEKGDIPEGYSVSREKKERFSLILESASTNQTSMYLCASQPPHGTGRAEQYFGPGTRLTVT.

V gene TRBV4-3 combines with J gene TRBJ1-5; 7 nucleotides line up with TRBD1. The CDR3 consists of 16 residues. In germline, CDR1 is LGHNA, CDR2 YSLEER. Losses at the gene ends were 4 bases for V and 0 bases for J; bases not matched to a gene: 6. The CDR3 reads CASSPSTGASNQPQHF. The CDR3 DNA sequence: TGCGCCAGCAGCCCGTCTACAGGGGCTAGCAATCAGCCCCAGCATTTT.

The chain carries TRBV6-1 and TRBJ2-7, with 10 bases identical to TRBD2. The CDR3 contains 15 residues. J was trimmed by 2 bases and V by 4 bases; bases with no gene match: 5. Germline V gene sequence: CDR1 MNHNS, CDR2 SASEGT. The CDR3 region has the DNA TGTGCCAGCAGTGCATCTAGCGGGAGACCCTACGAGCAGTACTTC. Protein sequence: CASSASSGRPYEQYF.

This chain joins TRBV6-5 and TRBJ1-3; D ambiguous. V was cut by 6 bases and J by 3 bases, with 12 bases left in between. Germline CDR1 and CDR2: MNHEY and SVGAGI. The CDR3 is 14 residues long. This CDR3 reads CASSRTPFGNTIYF. The CDR3 DNA is TGTGCCAGCAGCCGGACCCCCTTTGGAAACACCATATATTTT.